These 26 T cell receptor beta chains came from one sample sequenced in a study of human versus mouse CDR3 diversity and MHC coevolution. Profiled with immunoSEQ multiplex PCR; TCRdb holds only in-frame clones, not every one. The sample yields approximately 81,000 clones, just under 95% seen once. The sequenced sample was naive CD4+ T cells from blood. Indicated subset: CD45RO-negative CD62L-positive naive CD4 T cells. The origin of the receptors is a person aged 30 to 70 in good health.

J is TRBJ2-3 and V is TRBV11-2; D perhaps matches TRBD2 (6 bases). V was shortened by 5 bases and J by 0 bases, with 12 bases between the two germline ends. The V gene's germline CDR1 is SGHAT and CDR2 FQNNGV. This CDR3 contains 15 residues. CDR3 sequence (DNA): TGTGCCAGCAGCGTCGGGACTTCTAGCACAGATACGCAGTATTTT. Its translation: CASSVGTSSTDTQYF.

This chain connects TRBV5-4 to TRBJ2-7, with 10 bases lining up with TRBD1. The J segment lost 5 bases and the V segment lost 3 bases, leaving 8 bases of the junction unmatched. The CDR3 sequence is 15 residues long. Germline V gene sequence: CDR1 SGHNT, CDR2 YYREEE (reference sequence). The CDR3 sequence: CASSWGQGLRNEQYF. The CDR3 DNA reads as TGTGCCAGCAGCTGGGGACAGGGGCTCAGGAACGAGCAGTACTTC.

CDR3 amino acids: CASSQTETEQYF. In nucleotides, the CDR3 is TGTGCCAGCAGCCAAACAGAAACCGAGCAGTACTTC. The genes are TRBV7-6 and TRBJ2-7; D gene ambiguous. CDR3 length equals 12 residues. Trimming took 5 bases from V and 6 from J, leaving 11 bases between them. Germline values: CDR1 SGHVS, CDR2 FNYEAQ.

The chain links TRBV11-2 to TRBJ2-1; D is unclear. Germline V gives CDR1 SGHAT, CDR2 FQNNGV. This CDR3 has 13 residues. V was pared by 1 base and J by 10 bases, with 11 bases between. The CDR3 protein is CASSLGLSLEQFF. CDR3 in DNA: TGTGCCAGCAGCTTAGGTCTTTCTTTGGAGCAGTTCTTC.

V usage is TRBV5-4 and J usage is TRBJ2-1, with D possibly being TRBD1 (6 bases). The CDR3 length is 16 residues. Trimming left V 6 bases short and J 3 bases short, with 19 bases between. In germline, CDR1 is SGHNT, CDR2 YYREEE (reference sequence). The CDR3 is CASTPGSGAGYNEQFF. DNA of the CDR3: TGTGCCAGCACCCCCGGGTCAGGGGCCGGCTACAATGAGCAGTTCTTC. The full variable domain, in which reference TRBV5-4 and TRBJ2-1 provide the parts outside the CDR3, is ETGVTQSPTHLIKTRGQQVTLRCSSQSGHNTVSWYQQALGQGPQFIFQYYREEENGRGNFPPRFSGLQFPNYSSELNVNALELDDSALYLCASTPGSGAGYNEQFFGPGTRLTVL.

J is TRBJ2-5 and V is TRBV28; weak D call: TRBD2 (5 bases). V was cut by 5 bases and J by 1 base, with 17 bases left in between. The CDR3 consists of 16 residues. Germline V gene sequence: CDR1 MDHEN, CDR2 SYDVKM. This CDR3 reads CASSHRTGIGQETQYF. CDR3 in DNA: TGTGCCAGCAGTCATCGGACTGGAATCGGCCAAGAGACCCAGTACTTC.

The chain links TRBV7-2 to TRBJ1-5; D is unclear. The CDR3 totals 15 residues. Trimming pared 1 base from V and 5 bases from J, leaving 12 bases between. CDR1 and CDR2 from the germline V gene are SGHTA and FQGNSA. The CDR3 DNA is TGTGCCAGCAGCTTAGTTGCTGCGTTAGATCAGCCCCAGCATTTT. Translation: CASSLVAALDQPQHF.

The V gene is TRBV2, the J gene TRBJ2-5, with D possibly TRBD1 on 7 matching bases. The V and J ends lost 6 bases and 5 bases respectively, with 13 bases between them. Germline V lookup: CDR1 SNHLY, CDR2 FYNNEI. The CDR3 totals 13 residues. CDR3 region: CASRGAGGETQYF. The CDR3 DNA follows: TGTGCCAGCAGGGGGGCAGGGGGGGAGACCCAGTACTTC.

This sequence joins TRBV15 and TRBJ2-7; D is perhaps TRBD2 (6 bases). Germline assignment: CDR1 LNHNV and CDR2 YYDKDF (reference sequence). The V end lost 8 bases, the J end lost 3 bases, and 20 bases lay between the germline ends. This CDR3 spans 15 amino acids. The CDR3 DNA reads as TGTGCCACCGGACCCGGCTCCGCGGGGAACTACGAGCAGTACTTC. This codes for CATGPGSAGNYEQYF.

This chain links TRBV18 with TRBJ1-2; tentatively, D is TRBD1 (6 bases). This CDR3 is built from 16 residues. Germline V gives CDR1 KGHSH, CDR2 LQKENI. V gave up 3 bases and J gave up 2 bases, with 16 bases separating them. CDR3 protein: CASSPDRQTRNYGYTF. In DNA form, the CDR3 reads TGTGCCAGCTCACCGGACAGACAAACACGAAACTATGGCTACACCTTC.

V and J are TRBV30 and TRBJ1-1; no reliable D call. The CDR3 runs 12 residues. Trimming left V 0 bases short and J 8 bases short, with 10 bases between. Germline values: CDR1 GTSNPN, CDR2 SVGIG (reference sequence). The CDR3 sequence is CAWSVGPGEAFF. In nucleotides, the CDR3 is TGTGCCTGGAGTGTAGGTCCAGGCGAAGCTTTCTTT.

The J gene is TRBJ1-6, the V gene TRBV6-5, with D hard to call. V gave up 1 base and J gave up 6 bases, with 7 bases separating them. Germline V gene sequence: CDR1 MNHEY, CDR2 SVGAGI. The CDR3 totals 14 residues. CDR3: CASSYLYRNSPLHF. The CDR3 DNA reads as TGTGCCAGCAGTTACTTGTATCGTAATTCACCCCTCCACTTT.

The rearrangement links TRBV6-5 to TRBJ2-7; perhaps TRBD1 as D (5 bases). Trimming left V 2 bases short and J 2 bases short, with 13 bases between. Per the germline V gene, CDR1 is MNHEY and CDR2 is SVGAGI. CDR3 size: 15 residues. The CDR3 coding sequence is TGTGCCAGCAGTTACGCGGCAGGGTTAGCCTACGAGCAGTACTTC. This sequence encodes CASSYAAGLAYEQYF.

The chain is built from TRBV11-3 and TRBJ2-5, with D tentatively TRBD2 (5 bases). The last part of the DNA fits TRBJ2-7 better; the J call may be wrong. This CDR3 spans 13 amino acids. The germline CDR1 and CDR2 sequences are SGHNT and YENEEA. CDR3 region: CASSLYRDYEQYF. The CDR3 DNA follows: TGTGCCAGCAGCCTGTACCGGGATTACGAGCAGTACTTC.

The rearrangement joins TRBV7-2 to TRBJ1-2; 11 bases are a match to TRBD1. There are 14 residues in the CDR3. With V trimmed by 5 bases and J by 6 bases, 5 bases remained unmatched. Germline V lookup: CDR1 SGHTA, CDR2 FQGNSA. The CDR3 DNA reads TGTGCCAGCAGCCCGGACAGGGGGCAGGATGGCTACACCTTC. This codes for CASSPDRGQDGYTF.

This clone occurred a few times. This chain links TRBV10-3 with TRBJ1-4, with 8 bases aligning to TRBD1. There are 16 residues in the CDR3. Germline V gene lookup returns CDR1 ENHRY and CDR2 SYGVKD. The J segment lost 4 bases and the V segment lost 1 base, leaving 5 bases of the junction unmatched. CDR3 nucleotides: TGTGCCATCAGTGAGTTCTGGACAGGGAGTAATGAAAAACTGTTTTTT. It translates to CAISEFWTGSNEKLFF.

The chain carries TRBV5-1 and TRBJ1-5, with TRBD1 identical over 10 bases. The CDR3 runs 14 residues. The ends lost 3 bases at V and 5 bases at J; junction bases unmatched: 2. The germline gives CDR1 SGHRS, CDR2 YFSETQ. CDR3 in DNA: TGCGCCAGCAGCTACGGACAGGGGGATCAGCCCCAGCATTTT. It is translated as CASSYGQGDQPQHF.

The CDR3 bases are TGTGCCAGCAGCTACGACAGGCTGGGTGGCTACACCTTC. Protein sequence: CASSYDRLGGYTF. The chain is built from TRBV6-5 and TRBJ1-2, with a weak D call TRBD1 (6 bases). Deletions cut 6 bases from V and 7 bases from J, with 15 bases between. This CDR3 has 13 amino acids. Germline V gene data show CDR1 as MNHEY and CDR2 as SVGAGI.

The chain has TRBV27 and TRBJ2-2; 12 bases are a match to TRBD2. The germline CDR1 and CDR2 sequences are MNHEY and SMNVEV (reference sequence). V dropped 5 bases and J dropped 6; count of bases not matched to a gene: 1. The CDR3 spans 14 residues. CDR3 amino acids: CASSRLAGAGELFF. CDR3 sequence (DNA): TGTGCCAGCAGTCGACTAGCGGGGGCCGGGGAGCTGTTTTTT.

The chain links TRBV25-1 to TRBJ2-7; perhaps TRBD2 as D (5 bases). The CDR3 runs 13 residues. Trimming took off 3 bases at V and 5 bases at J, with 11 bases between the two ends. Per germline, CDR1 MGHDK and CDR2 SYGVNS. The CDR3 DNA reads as TGTGCCAGCAGTGATACCGGGATCCACGAGCAGTACTTC. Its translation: CASSDTGIHEQYF.

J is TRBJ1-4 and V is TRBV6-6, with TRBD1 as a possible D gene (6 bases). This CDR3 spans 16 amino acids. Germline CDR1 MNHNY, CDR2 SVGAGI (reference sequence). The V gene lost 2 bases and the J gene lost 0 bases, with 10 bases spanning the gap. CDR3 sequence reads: CASSYPDSSTNEKLFF. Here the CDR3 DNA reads TGTGCCAGCAGTTACCCGGACAGCTCAACTAATGAAAAACTGTTTTTT.

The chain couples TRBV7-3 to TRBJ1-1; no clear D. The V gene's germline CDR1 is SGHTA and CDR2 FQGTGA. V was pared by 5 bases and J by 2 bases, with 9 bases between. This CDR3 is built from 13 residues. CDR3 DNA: TGTGCCAGCAGCCCCGGGGAAAACACTGAAGCTTTCTTT. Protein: CASSPGENTEAFF.

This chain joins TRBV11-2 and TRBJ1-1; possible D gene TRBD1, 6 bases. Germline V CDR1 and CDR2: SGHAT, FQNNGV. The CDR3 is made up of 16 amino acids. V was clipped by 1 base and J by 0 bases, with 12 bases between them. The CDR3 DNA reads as TGTGCCAGCAGCTTAGGGGACACAGACATGAACACTGAAGCTTTCTTT. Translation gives CASSLGDTDMNTEAFF.

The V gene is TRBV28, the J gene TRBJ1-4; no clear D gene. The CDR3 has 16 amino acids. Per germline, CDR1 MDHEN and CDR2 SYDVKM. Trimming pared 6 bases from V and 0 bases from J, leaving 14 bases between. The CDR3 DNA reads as TGTGCCAGCAGCCCCCAGGCCGGTGCAACTAATGAAAAACTGTTTTTT. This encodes CASSPQAGATNEKLFF.

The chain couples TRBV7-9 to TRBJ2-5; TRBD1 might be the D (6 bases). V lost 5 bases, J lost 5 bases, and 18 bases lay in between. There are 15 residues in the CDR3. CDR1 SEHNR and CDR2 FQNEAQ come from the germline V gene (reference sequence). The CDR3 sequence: CASSRATGTGETQYF. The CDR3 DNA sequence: TGTGCCAGCAGCCGAGCGACAGGAACGGGGGAGACCCAGTACTTC.

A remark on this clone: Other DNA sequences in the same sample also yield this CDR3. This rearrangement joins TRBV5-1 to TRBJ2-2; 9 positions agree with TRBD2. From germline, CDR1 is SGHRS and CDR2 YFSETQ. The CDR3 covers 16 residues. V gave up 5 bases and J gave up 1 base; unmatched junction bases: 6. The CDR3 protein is CASRLLAGLNTGELFF. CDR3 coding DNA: TGCGCCAGCAGACTTCTAGCGGGACTGAACACCGGGGAGCTGTTTTTT.